This T cell receptor (beta chain) emerged from a study of blood T cell repertoires in COVID-19. As regards this clone: Other DNA sequences from this sample encode an identical CDR3 as well.

Measured with immunoSEQ multiplex PCR; TCRdb has only the in-frame clones, and not every one. The table lists approximately 300,000 clones, roughly nine tenths of them singletons. This clonotype was sampled from a man aged 60 to 75 who had recovered from COVID-19. Specimen: PBMCs or T cells enriched from blood (not recorded which).

The CDR3 DNA is TGTGCCAGCAGTTACTCGACAGTAAACACTGAAGCTTTCTTT. Translated, it gives CASSYSTVNTEAFF. V usage is TRBV6-2 or TRBV6-3 and J usage is TRBJ1-1; tentative D call: TRBD1 (5 bases). The CDR3 runs 14 residues. Trimming took off 0 bases at V and 2 bases at J, with 7 bases between the two ends. Per the germline V gene, CDR1 is MNHEY and CDR2 is SVGEGT.